The TCR beta chain described here comes from a study of T cell changes during pregnancy in multiple sclerosis. Sequencing was performed with immunoSEQ multiplex PCR; in TCRdb, only in-frame clones are kept and a portion is missing. This table has tens of thousands of clones, 80% to 90% appearing once. CDR3 size: 14 residues. Trimming took 8 bases from V and 3 from J; bases not matched to a gene: 6. Germline V gene data show CDR1 as MDHEN and CDR2 as SYDVKM. The chain recombines TRBV28 with TRBJ2-7, with 11 bases fitting TRBD1. The sequenced sample was CD4+ T cells from peripheral blood mononuclear cells, obtained in the first trimester of pregnancy. The receptor was isolated from a female donor with multiple sclerosis, enrolled in a pregnancy study. CDR3 DNA sequence: TGTGCCAGCGCCCGGGACAGGGGGATCTACGAGCAGTACTTC. This translates into CASARDRGIYEQYF.